Below, 14 T cell receptor beta chains from the same sample are listed, as sequenced in a study of control samples from healthy donors and cancer patients. Profiling relied on immunoSEQ multiplex PCR, and the TCRdb table lists in-frame clones only, not all of them. The table records roughly 130,000 clones, 75% to 95% of them present only once. Sequenced: blood. The receptors derive from a young man in good health.

This clone showed up just once. The chain joins TRBV10-3 to TRBJ2-5; 8 nucleotides align to TRBD1. There are 15 residues in the CDR3. J was trimmed by 4 bases and V by 4 bases; bases with no gene match: 8. The germline V gene encodes CDR1 ENHRY and CDR2 SYGVKD. The CDR3 DNA follows: TGTGCCATCAGTGGGGACAGGATTGAACTAGAGACCCAGTACTTC. Translating gives CAISGDRIELETQYF.

The chain joins TRBV11-2 to TRBJ1-1; 8 bases map to TRBD1. Trimming at V came to 4 bases and at J to 7 bases, leaving 8 bases not matched to a gene. The CDR3 extends over 14 amino acids. The germline gives CDR1 SGHAT, CDR2 FQNNGV. This chain's CDR3 is CASSSFKQGDEAFF. CDR3 coding DNA: TGTGCCAGCAGCTCCTTCAAACAGGGGGATGAAGCTTTCTTT.

Only one count was recorded for this clone. The chain links TRBV7-9 to TRBJ1-2, with 9 bases fitting TRBD1. Germline V gives CDR1 SEHNR, CDR2 FQNEAQ (reference sequence). The V gene end was trimmed by 5 bases and the J gene end by 5 bases; junction bases not matched to a gene: 9. This CDR3 comprises 15 residues. CDR3 in amino acids: CASSDGTGSSYGYTF. The DNA for the CDR3 is TGTGCCAGCAGCGACGGGACAGGGAGTTCATATGGCTACACCTTC.

The rearrangement uses TRBV14 and TRBJ2-7; D remains ambiguous. Per germline, CDR1 SGHDN and CDR2 FVKESK. V lost 2 bases and J lost 5, with 10 bases in between. The CDR3 is 13 amino acids. The CDR3 DNA reads as TGTGCCAGCAGCCAATACATACAAGACGAGCAGTACTTC. Its translation: CASSQYIQDEQYF.

The chain has TRBV12-5 and TRBJ1-4; D not certain. V was trimmed by 7 bases and J by 4 bases, leaving 13 bases between them. The CDR3 runs to 14 residues. Germline loops: CDR1 LGHNT, CDR2 FRNRAP. As DNA, the CDR3 is TGTGCTAGTGCCTTGGGCAGAGTTAATGAAAAACTGTTTTTT. Residues: CASALGRVNEKLFF.

The chain couples TRBV4-1 to TRBJ1-2; 12 nucleotides agree with TRBD1. There are 19 residues in the CDR3. V lost 1 base to trimming and J lost 5 bases; unmatched junction nucleotides: 14. Per germline, CDR1 MGHRA and CDR2 YSYEKL. CDR3 DNA: TGCGCCAGCAGCCAAGGGGTCCCGGGACAGGGGGCGGTCGCATATGGCTACACCTTC. Its protein product is CASSQGVPGQGAVAYGYTF.

The chain recombines TRBV7-9 with TRBJ2-4; a weak D match, TRBD2 (6 bases). Looked up from germline, CDR1 is SEHNR and CDR2 is FQNEAQ (reference sequence). V lost 5 bases and J lost 12, with 26 bases in between. This CDR3 contains 16 residues. The CDR3 protein is CASSGTTGVSGFDQYF. CDR3 DNA: TGTGCCAGCAGCGGAACGACGGGGGTATCGGGATTTGATCAGTACTTC.

The chain uses TRBV5-6 and TRBJ1-4; tentative D call: TRBD1 (6 bases). The CDR3 covers 16 residues. V shed 4 bases and J shed 5 bases, with 18 bases lying between them. Germline assignment: CDR1 SGHDT and CDR2 YYEEEE. CDR3 DNA sequence: TGTGCCAGCAGCGTCTCGACAGGAGAGGTGAATGAAAAACTGTTTTTT. Translated, it gives CASSVSTGEVNEKLFF. The full variable domain, with the rest looked up from reference TRBV5-6 and TRBJ1-4, is DAGVTQSPTHLIKTRGQQVTLRCSPKSGHDTVSWYQQALGQGPQFIFQYYEEEERQRGNFPDRFSGHQFPNYSSELNVNALLLGDSALYLCASSVSTGEVNEKLFFGSGTQLSVL.

V usage is TRBV7-9 and J usage is TRBJ1-1; D remains unclear. CDR1 and CDR2 (germline): SEHNR, FQNEAQ (reference sequence). There are 14 residues in the CDR3. V lost 1 base and J 3 bases, leaving 9 bases between the germline ends. The CDR3 coding sequence is TGTGCCAGCAGCTTAGGGTCTGCGGACACTGAAGCTTTCTTT. Translation gives CASSLGSADTEAFF.

CDR3 protein: CASSLGPQGEGLFF. The CDR3 region has the DNA TGCGCCAGCAGCTTGGGACCTCAGGGGGAAGGACTGTTTTTT. The rearrangement uses TRBV5-1 and TRBJ1-4, with 7 bases identical to TRBD1. The V gene's germline CDR1 is SGHRS and CDR2 YFSETQ. Unmatched junction bases numbered 9, after V lost 0 bases and J lost 13 bases. There are 14 residues in the CDR3.

The V gene is TRBV5-4, the J gene TRBJ2-7, with 7 bases matching TRBD1. The trim removed 4 bases at V and 6 bases at J, leaving 4 bases unmatched. Looked up from germline, CDR1 is SGHNT and CDR2 is YYREEE (reference sequence). The CDR3 loop spans 12 amino acids. In DNA form, the CDR3 reads TGTGCCAGCAGCCCGACAGGGCGCGAGCAGTACTTC. Translating gives CASSPTGREQYF. Combining the CDR3 with reference TRBV5-4 and TRBJ2-7 gives the whole variable domain ETGVTQSPTHLIKTRGQQVTLRCSSQSGHNTVSWYQQALGQGPQFIFQYYREEENGRGNFPPRFSGLQFPNYSSELNVNALELDDSALYLCASSPTGREQYFGPGTRLTVT.

The V call is TRBV5-1, the J call TRBJ2-6; 9 bases match TRBD1. V dropped 4 bases and J dropped 2; count of bases not matched to a gene: 7. Per the germline V gene, CDR1 is SGHRS and CDR2 is YFSETQ. The CDR3 totals 17 residues. For the CDR3, the DNA is TGCGCCAGCAGCCCGTGGACAGGGGATGCTGGGGCCAACGTCCTGACTTTC. Translated, it gives CASSPWTGDAGANVLTF.

The chain has TRBV5-1 and TRBJ1-2; D uncertain. V was clipped by 0 bases and J by 5 bases, with 8 bases between them. Germline V CDR1 and CDR2: SGHRS, YFSETQ. The CDR3 loop spans 13 amino acids. CDR3 sequence (DNA): TGCGCCAGCAGCTTGGCCCCGCTGTATGGCTACACCTTC. Its protein product is CASSLAPLYGYTF.

The V and J genes are TRBV9 and TRBJ2-3, with D possibly matching TRBD2 (6 bases). CDR3 length: 14 amino acids. V dropped 0 bases and J dropped 4 bases, with 9 bases sitting between them. Germline V lookup: CDR1 SGDLS, CDR2 YYNGEE. CDR3 in DNA: TGTGCCAGCAGCGTAGTAGAGCGGGCAGATACGCAGTATTTT. This encodes CASSVVERADTQYF.